This TCR beta chain was observed in a study of CD4 T cells in relation to SARS-CoV-2 and coronaviruses. Overall study results and limits: In roughly 65% of donors, memory CD4+ clonotypes crossrecognized SARS-CoV-2 and at least one common cold coronavirus spike.

Uncultured naive and memory CD4+ T cells supplied DNA for deep TCR-beta sequencing. This table comes from immunoSEQ multiplex PCR, and its TCRdb copy is limited to in-frame clones, with some not included. Of 65,000 or so clones in the sample, 80% to 90% were seen once. CDR1 KGHSH and CDR2 LQKENI come from the germline V gene. Trimming stripped 2 bases from V and 11 bases from J, with 18 bases between. The CDR3 contains 15 residues. CD4+ T cells from unexposed donors were obtained before the COVID-19 pandemic (2011-2018). Cryopreserved PBMCs were CD4-enriched, then split into naive and memory cells. Regarding this clone: No antigen is known for it.

The origin of this receptor is a human donor in good health. What was sequenced was memory CD4+ T cells from PBMCs. The J gene is TRBJ1-4, the V gene TRBV18, with D maybe TRBD1 (5 bases). The CDR3 nucleotides are TGTGCCAGCTCACCAGTCCGGGGTCAGGGAGGTAAACTGTTTTTT. Its translation is CASSPVRGQGGKLFF.